This record looks at one TCR beta chain sequence and its context. Antigen unknown. Treatment specified: oral pan-JAK inhibitor, 5-10 mg twice daily. This entry belongs to a study of CD8+ T cells in alopecia areata. Across the study: Each of the treated patients was given oral tofacitinib, 5 to 10 mg twice daily, for moderate-to-severe alopecia areata.

Germline trimming cut 0 bases from V and 4 bases from J; bases unmatched to any gene: 9. CDR1 SGHRS and CDR2 YFSETQ come from the germline V gene. The CDR3 totals 17 residues. Extraction and reverse transcription of RNA yielded cDNA as the sequencing template. TCRdb's copy holds only in-frame clones and misses some; the assay was immunoSEQ multiplex PCR. The sample lists under 300,000 clones, 60% seen once, with roughly 0.93% in the top ten. Study-level results: Scalp clonality decreased significantly with tofacitinib, and so did expanded CD8+ clones among the top 100. Lesional scalp, notably in alopecia totalis/universalis, had clonality above that of normal scalp.

This chain links TRBV5-1 with TRBJ1-5; TRBD1 agrees at 8 bases. Sample: CD4+ T cells sorted from blood, taken around week 53, from a patient treated with tofacitinib. The TCR sequence derives from a human donor with alopecia areata. The CDR3 DNA reads TGCGCCAGCAGCTTGGGATATGGACAGGGAAGAAATCAGCCCCAGCATTTT. Translation gives CASSLGYGQGRNQPQHF.